This entry features one T cell receptor beta chain sequence. The source of the sample is a study of blood T cell repertoires in COVID-19. Turning to the study itself: PBMCs, B-cell-depleted T cells, or T cells provided the cDNA or gDNA that made up the material.

Profiling relied on immunoSEQ multiplex PCR, and the TCRdb table lists in-frame clones only, not all of them. The table includes about 330,000 clones, approximately 92% detected once. The CDR3 consists of 14 residues. Trimming shortened V by 3 bases and J by 1 base, and 9 bases separated the two germline ends. Germline lookup yields CDR1 MDHEN and CDR2 SYDVKM. The TCR originated in a woman aged 25-40 years who had recovered from COVID-19. This rearrangement joins TRBV28 to TRBJ2-5, with D maybe TRBD1 (6 bases). The specimen sequenced was PBMCs or T cells enriched from blood (not recorded which). The CDR3 coding sequence is TGTGCCAGCAGTTTCCAGACAGGCCAAGAGACCCAGTACTTC. This translates into CASSFQTGQETQYF.